Included here is one T cell receptor (beta chain) sequence, with context. Its specificity is not known. At one end the junction does not follow the germline gene, possibly because of a read error. Every subset had its genomic DNA shared out evenly among several immunoSEQ plates. Profiling relied on immunoSEQ multiplex PCR, and the TCRdb table lists in-frame clones only, not all of them. This table has millions of clones, just over 90% appearing once. The sample is drawn from a study of shared clonotypes between healthy human individuals. Study-wide results and limits: Among donors, sharing of clonotypes was expected to be affected by sequencing depth.

Looked up from germline, CDR1 is MNHNS and CDR2 is SASEGT. This CDR3 comprises 18 residues. Source material: naive CD4+ T cells sorted from blood. The subset: CD45RA+ positively selected. V and J are TRBV6-1 and TRBJ1-5; 9 bases agree with TRBD1. The TCR originated in a man younger than 35 in good health. In DNA form, the CDR3 reads TGTGCCAGCAGCGAAGGGACAGGGATGATCAGGAGCAATCAGCCCCAGCATTTT. Translating it yields CASSEGTGMIRSNQPQHF.